These 8 T cell receptor beta chains came from one sample sequenced in a study of human T cells and chemical hapten exposure. Unfractionated whole blood was the source from which total RNA was extracted. TCRdb ran MiXCR on the 5' RACE reads and lists one entry per CDR3 protein. The sample holds more than 75,000 distinct CDR3 sequences, 15% to 20% seen once. The receptors here all came from a female donor in good health.

This clonotype has only a few counts. For the CDR3, the DNA is TGTGCCAGCAGCTTGGCCGGGGCAGGGCCCGGGGAGCTGTTTTTT. Amino acids: CASSLAGAGPGELFF. The V call is TRBV5-4, the J call TRBJ2-2; D may correspond to TRBD1 or TRBD2 (5 bases each). Germline-derived CDR1 and CDR2 are SGHNT and YYREEE (reference sequence). The CDR3 has 15 amino acids. The V and J ends lost 0 bases and 6 bases respectively, with 12 bases between them.

The chain couples TRBV5-1 to TRBJ2-5, with a possible D match to TRBD2 (5 bases). CDR3 length: 16 amino acids. Per the germline V gene, CDR1 is SGHRS and CDR2 is YFSETQ. V lost 4 bases, J lost 5 bases, and 21 bases lay in between. As DNA, the CDR3 is TGCGCCAGCAGCCCGAGGACTCCTGTTAATCCCGAGACCCAGTACTTC. Protein sequence: CASSPRTPVNPETQYF.

This clonotype showed up just a few times. CDR3 nucleotides: TGTGCCAGCAGCTCTCTGTCCAGCGGATCTGGAAACACCATATATTTT. Translated: CASSSLSSGSGNTIYF. The rearrangement uses TRBV7-9 and TRBJ1-3; D is uncertain. CDR1 and CDR2 (germline): SEHNR, FQNEAQ (reference sequence). This CDR3 comprises 16 residues. Trimming left V 4 bases short and J 1 base short, with 14 bases between.

The chain carries TRBV5-1 and TRBJ2-3; 9 bases match TRBD2. Germline V lookup: CDR1 SGHRS, CDR2 YFSETQ. This CDR3 has 15 amino acids. The V segment lost 4 bases and the J segment 4 bases; nucleotides outside the gene matches: 7. CDR3 region: CASSVGLAIADTQYF. The CDR3 DNA is TGCGCCAGCAGCGTCGGACTAGCGATCGCAGATACGCAGTATTTT.

The CDR3 DNA reads as TGCAGCGTTGGGGACTTAACAGGGGGGAAAACTGAAGCTTTCTTT. It translates to CSVGDLTGGKTEAFF. This chain uses TRBV29-1 with TRBJ1-1; 8 nucleotides align to TRBD1. The V and J ends lost 4 bases and 5 bases, in that order; junction bases with no gene match: 12. The CDR3 length is 15 residues. Germline-derived CDR1 and CDR2 are SQVTM and ANQGSEA.

The rearrangement links TRBV6-5 to TRBJ2-3; D may correspond to TRBD1 or TRBD2 (5 bases each). Trimming shortened V by 3 bases and J by 1 base, and 14 bases separated the two germline ends. Germline V gene sequence: CDR1 MNHEY, CDR2 SVGAGI. This CDR3 contains 16 residues. The CDR3 spells CASSYRGGVGTDTQYF. CDR3 nucleotide sequence: TGTGCCAGCAGTTATCGTGGGGGTGTGGGCACAGATACGCAGTATTTT.

This clonotype was seen a few times. The gene calls are TRBV11-1 and TRBJ1-1; tentative D call: TRBD1 (6 bases). Germline-derived CDR1 and CDR2 are SGHAT and FQDESV (reference sequence). V lost 4 bases, J lost 5 bases, and 11 bases lay in between. The CDR3 runs to 13 residues. The DNA for the CDR3 is TGTGCCAGCAGCTCGCAAACAGGGACTGAAGCTTTCTTT. Translating it yields CASSSQTGTEAFF.

This clonotype was recorded a few times. The J gene is TRBJ1-6, the V gene TRBV2; D might be TRBD1 (5 bases). The CDR3 is 12 amino acids. CDR1 SNHLY and CDR2 FYNNEI come from the germline V gene. Trimming cost V 6 bases and J 10 bases, with 10 bases left between them. CDR3 in amino acids: CASSRGLSPLHF. DNA of the CDR3: TGTGCCAGCAGCCGGGGCCTGTCACCCCTCCACTTT.